This TCR beta chain was retrieved from a study of radiotherapy plus CTLA-4 blockade in lung cancer. Study-level background: Objective responses were observed in around a sixth of patients, and disease control was achieved by about 30%. Study-wide results and limits: Early blood T cell clone dynamics, with interferon-beta, were reported to best predict response. TCR clones from tumors expanded in blood after radiotherapy plus ipilimumab.

This CDR3 is 16 amino acids long. V was clipped by 2 bases and J by 4 bases; unmatched bases: 7. Germline CDR1 reads SGDLS; CDR2 reads YYNGEE. Points on this clone: Its specificity is unknown.

In chemo-refractory metastatic non-small-cell lung cancer, patients got ipilimumab CTLA-4 blockade together with focal radiation. Data came from immunoSEQ multiplex PCR; TCRdb stores just in-frame clones and leaves some out. The table has about 45,000 clones, approximately 79% seen once. The material sequenced was peripheral blood, taken from a patient treated with radiotherapy plus ipilimumab. V gene TRBV9 combines with J gene TRBJ2-5; 11 bases match TRBD1. The source is a human donor with non-small cell lung cancer who had stable disease on radiotherapy plus ipilimumab. DNA for the CDR3: TGTGCCAGCAGCGTGGCGGGACAGGGGGTGAGAGAGACCCAGTACTTC. Protein sequence: CASSVAGQGVRETQYF. Full variable domain (remainder filled in from reference TRBV9 and TRBJ2-5): DSGVTQTPKHLITATGQRVTLRCSPRSGDLSVYWYQQSLDQGLQFLIQYYNGEERAKGNILERFSAQQFPDLHSELNLSSLELGDSALYFCASSVAGQGVRETQYFGPGTRLLVL.